The source of this T cell receptor (beta chain) is a study of T cell responses to AZD1222 COVID-19 vaccine. The wider study: Pooled in the analysis were second doses at about 4 or about 12 weeks. The study's findings and limits: Within unmutated variant regions lay the reported targets of nearly half of spike-specific TCRs.

The table came from immunoSEQ multiplex PCR; TCRdb's copy has only in-frame clones and leaves some out. Of about 70,000 clones in the sample, 84% were seen once. Germline CDR1 and CDR2: LGHNA and YSLEER. The CDR3 is made up of 16 amino acids. J gave up 2 bases and V 3 bases, and 8 bases lay outside the gene matches. Concerning this clone itself: Antigen specificity is unknown.

This sequence was found in an adult in good health. This chain joins TRBV4-3 and TRBJ1-1; 8 nucleotides agree with TRBD1. The sequences come from peripheral blood, collected on day 0 of AZD1222 vaccination. The CDR3 reads CASSQSRTGPNTEAFF. CDR3 sequence (DNA): TGCGCCAGCAGCCAGAGTCGGACAGGGCCTAACACTGAAGCTTTCTTT.